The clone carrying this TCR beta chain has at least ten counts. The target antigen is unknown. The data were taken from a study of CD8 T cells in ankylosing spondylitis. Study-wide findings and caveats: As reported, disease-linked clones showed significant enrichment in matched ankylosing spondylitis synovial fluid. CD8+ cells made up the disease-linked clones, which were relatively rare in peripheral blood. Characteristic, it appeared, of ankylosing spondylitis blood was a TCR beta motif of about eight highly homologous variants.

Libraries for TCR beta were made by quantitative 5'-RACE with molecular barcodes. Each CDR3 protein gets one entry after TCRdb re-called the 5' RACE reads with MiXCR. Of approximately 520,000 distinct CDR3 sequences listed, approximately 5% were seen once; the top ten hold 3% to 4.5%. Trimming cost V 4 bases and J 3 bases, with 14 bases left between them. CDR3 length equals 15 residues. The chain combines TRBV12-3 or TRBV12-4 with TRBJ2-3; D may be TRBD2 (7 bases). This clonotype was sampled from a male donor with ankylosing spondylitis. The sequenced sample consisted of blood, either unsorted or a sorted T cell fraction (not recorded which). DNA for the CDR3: TGTGCCAGCAGTTGGGGGGGCGCGAGGACAGATACGCAGTATTTT. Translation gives CASSWGGARTDTQYF.